Described below is a single TCR beta chain sequence and its context. Its antigen remains unknown. This sample is part of a study of CD8 T cells in Susac syndrome. In contrast to the negatively isolated CD8+ and CD4+ T cells, TEMRA cells were FACS-enriched. Random hexamers served to reverse transcribe roughly 0.5 to 1 ug RNA. Multiplex immunoSEQ PCR targeted 54 Vbeta and 13 Jbeta TCR beta segments. Using its own MiXCR run on the immunoSEQ multiplex PCR reads, TCRdb lists one record per CDR3 protein. The sample gives fewer than 200,000 distinct CDR3 sequences, about 95% of which show up once; approximately 0.1% is in the top ten. Study results and limitations: It was acknowledged by the study that relatively few individuals were included in its TCR sequencing and HLA analysis.

The CDR3 is 20 residues long. CDR1 MNHEY and CDR2 SMNVEV come from the germline V gene (reference sequence). Germline trimming cut 10 bases from V and 0 bases from J; bases unmatched to any gene: 19. Sequencing input: CD4+ T cells from PBMCs. The genes are TRBV27 and TRBJ2-1; 12 bases are shared with TRBD2. The clonotype comes from a human donor in good health. As DNA, the CDR3 is TGTGCCACCGGGAATTCGAGGACTAGCGGGATTCTTTTCTCCTACAATGAGCAGTTCTTC. Translating it yields CATGNSRTSGILFSYNEQFF.